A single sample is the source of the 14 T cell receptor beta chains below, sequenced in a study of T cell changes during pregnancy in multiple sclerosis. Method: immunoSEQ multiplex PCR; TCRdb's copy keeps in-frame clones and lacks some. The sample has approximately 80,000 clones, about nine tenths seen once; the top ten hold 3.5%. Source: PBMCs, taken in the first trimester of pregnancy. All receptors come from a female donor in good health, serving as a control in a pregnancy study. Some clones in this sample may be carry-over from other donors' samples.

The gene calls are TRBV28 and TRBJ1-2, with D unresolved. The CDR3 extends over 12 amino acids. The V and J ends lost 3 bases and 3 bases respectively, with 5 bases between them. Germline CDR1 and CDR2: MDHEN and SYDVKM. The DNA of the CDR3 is TGTGCCAGCAGTTTGAGGGACTATGGCTACACCTTC. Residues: CASSLRDYGYTF.

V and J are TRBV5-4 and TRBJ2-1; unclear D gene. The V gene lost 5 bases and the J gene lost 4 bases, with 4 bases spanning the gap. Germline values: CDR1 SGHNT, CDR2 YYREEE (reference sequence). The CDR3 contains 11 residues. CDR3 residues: CASRSYNEQFF. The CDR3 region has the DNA TGTGCCAGCAGGAGTTACAATGAGCAGTTCTTC.

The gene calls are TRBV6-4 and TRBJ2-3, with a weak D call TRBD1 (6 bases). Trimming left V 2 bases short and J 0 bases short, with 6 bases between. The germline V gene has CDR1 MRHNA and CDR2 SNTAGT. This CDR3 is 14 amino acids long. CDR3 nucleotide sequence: TGTGCCAGCAGTGACAGGGGGAGCACAGATACGCAGTATTTT. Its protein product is CASSDRGSTDTQYF.

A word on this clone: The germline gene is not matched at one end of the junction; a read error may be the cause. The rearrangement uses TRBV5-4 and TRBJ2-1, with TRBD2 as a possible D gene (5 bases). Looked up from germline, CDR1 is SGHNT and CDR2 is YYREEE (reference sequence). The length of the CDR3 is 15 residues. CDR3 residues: CASSQGLVDYNEQFF. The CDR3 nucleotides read TGCGCCAGCAGCCAAGGACTGGTAGACTACAATGAGCAGTTCTTC.

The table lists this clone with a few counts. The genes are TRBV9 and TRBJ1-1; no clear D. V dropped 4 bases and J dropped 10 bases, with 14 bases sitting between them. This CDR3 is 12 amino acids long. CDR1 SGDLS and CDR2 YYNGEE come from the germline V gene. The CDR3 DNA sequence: TGTGCCAGCAGCCCCTTTTCGGAGGGAGCTTTCTTT. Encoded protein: CASSPFSEGAFF.

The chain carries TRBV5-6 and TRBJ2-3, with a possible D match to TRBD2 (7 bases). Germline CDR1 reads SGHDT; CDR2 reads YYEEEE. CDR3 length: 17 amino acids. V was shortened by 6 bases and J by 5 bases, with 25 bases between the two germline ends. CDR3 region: CASKLGVWGGAGDTQYF. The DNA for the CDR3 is TGTGCCAGCAAGCTGGGTGTTTGGGGGGGCGCGGGAGATACGCAGTATTTT.

CDR3 region: CASSRTGLANEKLFF. The CDR3, as DNA: TGTGCCAGCAGCAGGACAGGGTTGGCTAATGAAAAACTGTTTTTT. The rearrangement joins TRBV5-5 to TRBJ1-4, with 8 bases that match TRBD1. Germline V gives CDR1 SGHKS, CDR2 YYEKEE (reference sequence). This CDR3 has 15 amino acids. V shed 4 bases, J shed 3 bases, and the junction held 5 bases outside the gene matches.

The CDR3 region is CASSPGGKGGINEQFF. The DNA for the CDR3 is TGCGCCAGCAGCCCCGGCGGGAAGGGTGGTATCAATGAGCAGTTCTTC. The chain uses TRBV4-1 and TRBJ2-1; D possibly corresponds to TRBD2 (6 bases). Germline V gene lookup returns CDR1 MGHRA and CDR2 YSYEKL. The germline V and J ends were trimmed by 4 bases and 6 bases, with 19 bases remaining between them. CDR3 size: 16 residues.

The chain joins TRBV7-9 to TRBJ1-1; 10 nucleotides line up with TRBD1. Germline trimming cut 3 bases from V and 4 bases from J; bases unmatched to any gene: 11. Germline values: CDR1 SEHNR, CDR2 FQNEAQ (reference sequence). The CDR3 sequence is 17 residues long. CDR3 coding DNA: TGTGCCAGCAGCTTTCCCCCGGGACAGGGGAAAGGCACTGAAGCTTTCTTT. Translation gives CASSFPPGQGKGTEAFF.

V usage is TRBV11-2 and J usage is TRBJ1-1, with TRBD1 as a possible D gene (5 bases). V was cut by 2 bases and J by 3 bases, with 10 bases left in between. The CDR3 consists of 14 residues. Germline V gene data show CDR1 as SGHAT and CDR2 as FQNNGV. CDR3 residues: CASSLSRADTEAFF. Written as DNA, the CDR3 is TGTGCCAGCAGCTTATCCAGGGCGGACACTGAAGCTTTCTTT.

The CDR3 sequence: CASSIGTVYSNQPQHF. The CDR3 coding sequence is TGTGCCAGCAGCATTGGGACAGTTTATAGCAATCAGCCCCAGCATTTT. The rearrangement joins TRBV11-1 to TRBJ1-5; TRBD1 matches 7 bases. Germline V gene data show CDR1 as SGHAT and CDR2 as FQDESV (reference sequence). The V and J ends lost 5 bases and 0 bases, in that order; junction bases with no gene match: 7. The CDR3 consists of 16 residues.

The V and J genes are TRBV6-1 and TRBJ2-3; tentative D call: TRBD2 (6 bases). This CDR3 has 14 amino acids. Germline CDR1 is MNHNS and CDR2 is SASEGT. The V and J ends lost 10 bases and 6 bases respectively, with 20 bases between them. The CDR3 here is CATMGTSSGDTQYF. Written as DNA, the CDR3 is TGTGCCACCATGGGGACTTCCAGCGGTGATACGCAGTATTTT.

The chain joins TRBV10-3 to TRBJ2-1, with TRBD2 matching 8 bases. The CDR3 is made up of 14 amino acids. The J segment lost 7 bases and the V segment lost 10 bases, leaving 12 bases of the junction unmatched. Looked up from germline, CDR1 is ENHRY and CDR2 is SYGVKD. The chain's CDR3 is CATFSAGEKNEQFF. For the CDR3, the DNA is TGTGCCACCTTCTCAGCGGGGGAAAAGAATGAGCAGTTCTTC.

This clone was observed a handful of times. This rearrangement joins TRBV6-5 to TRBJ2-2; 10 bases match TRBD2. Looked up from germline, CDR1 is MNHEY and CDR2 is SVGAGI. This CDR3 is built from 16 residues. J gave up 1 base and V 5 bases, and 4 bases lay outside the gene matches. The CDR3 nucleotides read TGTGCCAGCAGTCACTTAGCGGGGGGGAACACCGGGGAGCTGTTTTTT. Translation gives CASSHLAGGNTGELFF.